This TCR beta chain was retrieved from a study of T cells in Graves' hyperthyroidism and ophthalmopathy. Study-wide background: Peripheral blood collection took place at initial diagnosis, before any treatment. Regarding the study as a whole: The blood repertoire included most of the expanded thyroid clonotypes above 0.001. Through a model of 13 V-J features, ophthalmopathy was separated from stable hyperthyroidism.

RNA transcripts provided the source from which TCR beta CDR3 regions were amplified. The study used the HTBI primer set for a first-round RT-PCR of the TCR CDR3. TCRdb re-analysed the multiplex PCR reads in MiXCR, keeping a single row per CDR3 protein. In the table there are fewer than 600,000 distinct CDR3 sequences, around an eighth of which are singletons. It was considered stable Graves' hyperthyroidism when ophthalmopathy did not progress within 18 months. The CDR3 spans 14 residues. Trimming removed 4 bases from V and 9 bases from J; junction bases left unmatched: 6. CDR1 is SGHTA, CDR2 FQGTGA, per germline. Many counts were recorded for this clonotype. The antigen remains undetermined.

The receptor was derived from a young woman with Graves' hyperthyroidism. This chain uses TRBV7-3 with TRBJ2-1; 10 positions match TRBD2. Material: blood. The CDR3 DNA reads TGTGCCAGCAGCTATTTAGCGGGAGGAAGTGAGCAGTTCTTC. Translation gives CASSYLAGGSEQFF. The complete variable domain, with remaining parts taken from reference TRBV7-3 and TRBJ2-1, reads GAGVSQTPSNKVTEKGKYVELRCDPISGHTALYWYRQSLGQGPEFLIYFQGTGAADDSGLPNDRFFAVRPEGSVSTLKIQRTERGDSAVYLCASSYLAGGSEQFFGPGTRLTVL.